This TCR beta chain originates from a study of blood T cell repertoires in COVID-19. The CDR3 runs 16 residues. Germline CDR1 is MNHEY and CDR2 is SMNVEV (reference sequence). V shed 5 bases and J 5 bases; nucleotides not matched to a gene: 10. Profiled with immunoSEQ multiplex PCR; TCRdb holds only in-frame clones, not every one. The top ten hold approximately 3% of the sample, which has approximately 240,000 clones, approximately 83% seen once. Source material: peripheral blood. The V call is TRBV27, the J call TRBJ2-7; TRBD1 aligns across 12 bases. The clonotype was recovered from a woman aged 30 to 39 who had recovered from COVID-19. DNA of the CDR3: TGTGCCAGCAGTCAGTTTGGGGGACAGGGGGCTCACGAGCAGTACTTC. It yields the protein CASSQFGGQGAHEQYF.